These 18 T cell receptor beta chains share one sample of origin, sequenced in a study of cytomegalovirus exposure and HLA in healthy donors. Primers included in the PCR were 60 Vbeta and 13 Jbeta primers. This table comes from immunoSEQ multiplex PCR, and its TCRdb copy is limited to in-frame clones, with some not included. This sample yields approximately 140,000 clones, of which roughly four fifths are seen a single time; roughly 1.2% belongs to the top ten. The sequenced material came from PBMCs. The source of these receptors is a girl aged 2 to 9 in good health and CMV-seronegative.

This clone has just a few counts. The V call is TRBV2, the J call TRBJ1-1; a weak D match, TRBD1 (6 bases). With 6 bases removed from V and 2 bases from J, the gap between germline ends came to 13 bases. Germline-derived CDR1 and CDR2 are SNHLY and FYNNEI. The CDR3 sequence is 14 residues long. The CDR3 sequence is CASRLRGLNTEAFF. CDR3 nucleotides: TGTGCCAGCAGGTTGCGGGGGCTTAACACTGAAGCTTTCTTT. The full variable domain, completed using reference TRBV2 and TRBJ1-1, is EPEVTQTPSHQVTQMGQEVILRCVPISNHLYFYWYRQILGQKVEFLVSFYNNEISEKSEIFDDQFSVERPDGSNFTLKIRSTKLEDSAMYFCASRLRGLNTEAFFGQGTRLTVV.

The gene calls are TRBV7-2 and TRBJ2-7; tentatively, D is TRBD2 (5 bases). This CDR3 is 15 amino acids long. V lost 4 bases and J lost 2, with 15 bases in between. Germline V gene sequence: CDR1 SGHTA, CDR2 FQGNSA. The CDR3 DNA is TGTGCCAGCAGCTCCAGGACGAGGGCCGCCTACGAGCAGTACTTC. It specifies CASSSRTRAAYEQYF.

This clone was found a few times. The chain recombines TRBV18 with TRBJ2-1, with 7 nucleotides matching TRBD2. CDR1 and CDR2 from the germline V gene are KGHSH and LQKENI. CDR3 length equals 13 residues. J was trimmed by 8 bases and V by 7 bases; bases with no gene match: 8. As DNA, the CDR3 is TGTGCCAGCTTAGGACTAGGTAACGATGAGCAGTTCTTC. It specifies CASLGLGNDEQFF.

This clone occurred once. The CDR3 loop reads CATSLLGGQGYNEQFF. The CDR3 DNA reads TGTGCCACCAGCCTCCTCGGCGGACAGGGTTACAATGAGCAGTTCTTC. The J gene is TRBJ2-1, the V gene TRBV15; 8 bases are shared with TRBD1. The J segment lost 4 bases and the V segment lost 5 bases, leaving 10 bases of the junction unmatched. The CDR3 sequence is 16 residues long. Germline CDR1 and CDR2: LNHNV and YYDKDF (reference sequence).

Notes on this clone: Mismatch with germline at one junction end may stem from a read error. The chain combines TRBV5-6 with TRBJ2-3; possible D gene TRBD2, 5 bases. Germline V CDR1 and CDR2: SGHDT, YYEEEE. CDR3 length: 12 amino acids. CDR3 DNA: TGTGCCGGCAGCTTGGGAGCGAGGGCGCAGTATTTT. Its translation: CAGSLGARAQYF.

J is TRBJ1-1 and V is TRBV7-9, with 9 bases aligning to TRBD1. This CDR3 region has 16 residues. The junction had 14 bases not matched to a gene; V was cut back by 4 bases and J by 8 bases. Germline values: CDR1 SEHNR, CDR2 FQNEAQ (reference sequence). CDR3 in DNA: TGTGCCAGCAGCTCCCGGACAGGGGTACAGCCGTTGGAAGCTTTCTTT. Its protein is CASSSRTGVQPLEAFF.

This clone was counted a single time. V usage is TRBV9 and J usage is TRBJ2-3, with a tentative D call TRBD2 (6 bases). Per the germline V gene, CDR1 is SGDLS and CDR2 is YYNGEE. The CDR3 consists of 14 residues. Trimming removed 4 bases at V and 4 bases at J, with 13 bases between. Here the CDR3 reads CASSSGGAPDTQYF. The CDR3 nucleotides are TGTGCCAGCAGCTCCGGAGGGGCCCCAGATACGCAGTATTTT.

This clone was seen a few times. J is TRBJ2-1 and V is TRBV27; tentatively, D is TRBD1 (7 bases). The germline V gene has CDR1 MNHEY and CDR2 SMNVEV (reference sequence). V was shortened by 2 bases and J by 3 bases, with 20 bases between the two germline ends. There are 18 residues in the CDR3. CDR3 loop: CASSLRGQQVGGYNEQFF. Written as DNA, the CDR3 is TGTGCCAGCAGTTTAAGGGGACAGCAGGTGGGGGGCTACAATGAGCAGTTCTTC.

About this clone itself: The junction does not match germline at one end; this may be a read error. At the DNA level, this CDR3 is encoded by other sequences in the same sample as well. The CDR3, as DNA: TGTGCCAGCAGGACACAGGATCATAATTCCCCCCTCCACTTT. Protein: CASRTQDHNSPLHF. V gene TRBV6-5 combines with J gene TRBJ1-6, with a possible D match to TRBD1 (5 bases). Germline V gene lookup returns CDR1 MNHEY and CDR2 SVGAGI. This CDR3 spans 14 amino acids.

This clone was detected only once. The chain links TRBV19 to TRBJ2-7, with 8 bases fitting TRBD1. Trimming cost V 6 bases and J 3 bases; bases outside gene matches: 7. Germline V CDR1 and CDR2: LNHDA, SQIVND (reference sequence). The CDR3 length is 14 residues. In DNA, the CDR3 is TGTGCCAGTAGCTTCGGGACAGGTTACTACGAGCAGTACTTC. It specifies CASSFGTGYYEQYF.

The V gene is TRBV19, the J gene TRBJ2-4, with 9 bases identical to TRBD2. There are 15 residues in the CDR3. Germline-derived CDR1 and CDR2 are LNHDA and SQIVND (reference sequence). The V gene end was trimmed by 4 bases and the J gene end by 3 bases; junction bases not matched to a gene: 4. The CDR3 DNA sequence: TGTGCCAGTAGTAATCTAGCGGGAAGCAAAAACATTCAGTACTTC. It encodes CASSNLAGSKNIQYF.

CDR3 DNA: TGTGCCAGCAGCTTCGGGGGAGGTGGCACTGAAGCTTTCTTT. Protein product: CASSFGGGGTEAFF. This chain connects TRBV7-9 to TRBJ1-1; tentatively, D is TRBD1 (5 bases). Germline CDR1 reads SEHNR; CDR2 reads FQNEAQ (reference sequence). The CDR3 contains 14 residues. V lost 3 bases, J lost 4 bases, and 12 bases lay in between. The full variable domain, in which reference TRBV7-9 and TRBJ1-1 provide the parts outside the CDR3, is DTGVSQNPRHKITKRGQNVTFRCDPISEHNRLYWYRQTLGQGPEFLTYFQNEAQLEKSRLLSDRFSAERPKGSFSTLEIQRTEQGDSAMYLCASSFGGGGTEAFFGQGTRLTVV.

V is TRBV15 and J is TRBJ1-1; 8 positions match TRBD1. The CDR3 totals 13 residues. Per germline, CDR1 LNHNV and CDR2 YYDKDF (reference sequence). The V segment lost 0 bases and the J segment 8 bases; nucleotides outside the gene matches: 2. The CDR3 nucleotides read TGTGCCACCAGCAGAGAAAGACAGGGGGAAGCTTTCTTT. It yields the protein CATSRERQGEAFF.

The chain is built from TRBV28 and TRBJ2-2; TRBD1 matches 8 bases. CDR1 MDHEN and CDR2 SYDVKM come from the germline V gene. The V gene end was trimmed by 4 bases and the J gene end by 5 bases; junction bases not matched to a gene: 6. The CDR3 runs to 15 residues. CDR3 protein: CASSSPHRGTGELFF. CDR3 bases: TGTGCCAGCAGTTCCCCTCACAGGGGGACCGGGGAGCTGTTTTTT.

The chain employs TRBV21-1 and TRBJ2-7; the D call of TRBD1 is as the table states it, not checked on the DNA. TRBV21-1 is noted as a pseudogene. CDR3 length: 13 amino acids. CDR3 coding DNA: TGTGCCAGCACCAACAGGGGGCCCTACGAGCAGTACTTC. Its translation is CASTNRGPYEQYF.

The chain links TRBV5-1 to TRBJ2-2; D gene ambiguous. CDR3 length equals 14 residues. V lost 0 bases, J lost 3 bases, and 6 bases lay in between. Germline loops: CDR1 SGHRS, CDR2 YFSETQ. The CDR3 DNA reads TGCGCCAGCAGCTTGGCCGTCGACACCGGGGAGCTGTTTTTT. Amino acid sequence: CASSLAVDTGELFF.

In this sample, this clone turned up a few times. The CDR3 region is CASSLGLAGSPHEQYF. CDR3 sequence (DNA): TGTGCCAGCAGCTTAGGCCTAGCGGGCTCACCCCACGAGCAGTACTTC. The V gene is TRBV5-5, the J gene TRBJ2-7; 8 positions match TRBD2. The CDR3 is 16 residues long. J gave up 5 bases and V 2 bases, and 12 bases lay outside the gene matches. Germline assignment: CDR1 SGHKS and CDR2 YYEKEE (reference sequence).

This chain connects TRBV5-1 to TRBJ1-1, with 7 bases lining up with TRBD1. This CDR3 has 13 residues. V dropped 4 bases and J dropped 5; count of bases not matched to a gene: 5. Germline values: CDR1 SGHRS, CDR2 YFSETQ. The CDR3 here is CASSLQGTTEAFF. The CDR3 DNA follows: TGCGCCAGCAGCCTACAGGGGACTACTGAAGCTTTCTTT.